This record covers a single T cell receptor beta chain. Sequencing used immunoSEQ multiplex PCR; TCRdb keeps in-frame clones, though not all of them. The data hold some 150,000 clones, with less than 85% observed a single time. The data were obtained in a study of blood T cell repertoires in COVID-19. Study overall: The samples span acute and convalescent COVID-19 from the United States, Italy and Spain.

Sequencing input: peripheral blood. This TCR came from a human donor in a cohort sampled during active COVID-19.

CDR3 protein: CASSKVDPYRGSPLHF. CDR3 sequence (DNA): TGTGCCAGCAGCAAAGTAGACCCTTACCGGGGTTCACCCCTCCACTTT. V gene TRBV21-1 combines with J gene TRBJ1-6. TRBV21-1 corresponds to a pseudogene. This CDR3 spans 16 amino acids.